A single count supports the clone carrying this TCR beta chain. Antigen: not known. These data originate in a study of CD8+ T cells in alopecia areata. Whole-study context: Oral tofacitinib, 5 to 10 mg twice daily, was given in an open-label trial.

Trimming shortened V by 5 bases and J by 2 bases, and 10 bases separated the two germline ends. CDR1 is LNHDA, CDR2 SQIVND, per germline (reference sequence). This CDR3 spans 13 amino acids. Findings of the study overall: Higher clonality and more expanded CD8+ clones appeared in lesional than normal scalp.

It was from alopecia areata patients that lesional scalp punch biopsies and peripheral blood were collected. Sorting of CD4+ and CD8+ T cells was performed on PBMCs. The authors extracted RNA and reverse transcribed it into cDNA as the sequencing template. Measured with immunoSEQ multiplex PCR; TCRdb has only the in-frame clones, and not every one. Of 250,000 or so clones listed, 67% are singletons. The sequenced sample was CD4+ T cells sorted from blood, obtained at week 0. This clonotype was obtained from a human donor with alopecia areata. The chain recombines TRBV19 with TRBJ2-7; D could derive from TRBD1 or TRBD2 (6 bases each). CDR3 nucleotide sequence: TGTGCCAGTAGTCGTAGGGGGGCCTACGAGCAGTACTTC. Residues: CASSRRGAYEQYF.